These 29 T cell receptor beta chains were sequenced from one sample in a study of cytomegalovirus exposure and HLA in healthy donors. Researchers ran the PCR with 60 Vbeta and 13 Jbeta primers. The assay was immunoSEQ multiplex PCR, and TCRdb's table has in-frame clones only and misses some. In the table there are about 160,000 clones, 85% of which are singletons. Specimen: PBMCs. These receptor sequences come from a boy aged 2 to 10 in good health and CMV-seronegative.

The chain is built from TRBV27 and TRBJ1-4; D possibly corresponds to TRBD1 (6 bases). With 3 bases removed from V and 6 bases from J, the gap between germline ends came to 11 bases. The V gene's germline CDR1 is MNHEY and CDR2 SMNVEV (reference sequence). The length of the CDR3 is 14 residues. The CDR3 nucleotides are TGTGCCAGCAGTTTCCGGGGGGCTTATGAAAAACTGTTTTTT. This codes for CASSFRGAYEKLFF.

This clone has just a few counts. The chain carries TRBV29-1 and TRBJ1-5, with TRBD1 as a possible D gene (5 bases). This CDR3 has 12 amino acids. V was cut by 4 bases and J by 5 bases, with 9 bases left in between. Germline CDR1 reads SQVTM; CDR2 reads ANQGSEA. For the CDR3, the DNA is TGCAGCGTTGGGGGGGGAGATCAGCCCCAGCATTTT. Protein product: CSVGGGDQPQHF. Filled out from reference TRBV29-1 and TRBJ1-5, the complete variable domain reads SAVISQKPSRDICQRGTSLTIQCQVDSQVTMMFWYRQQPGQSLTLIATANQGSEATYESGFVIDKFPISRPNLTFSTLTVSNMSPEDSSIYLCSVGGGDQPQHFGDGTRLSIL.

The rearrangement uses TRBV7-9 and TRBJ2-1; tentatively, D is TRBD2 (5 bases). The ends were cut back, 3 bases at V and 10 bases at J, with 31 bases in the middle. The CDR3 totals 19 residues. Germline V gene sequence: CDR1 SEHNR, CDR2 FQNEAQ (reference sequence). For the CDR3, the DNA is TGTGCCAGCAGCTTTTGGGCCATCCGGGATTTTGGCTCGGTTGGGGAGCAGTTCTTC. Translating gives CASSFWAIRDFGSVGEQFF. Combining the CDR3 with reference TRBV7-9 and TRBJ2-1 gives the whole variable domain DTGVSQNPRHKITKRGQNVTFRCDPISEHNRLYWYRQTLGQGPEFLTYFQNEAQLEKSRLLSDRFSAERPKGSFSTLEIQRTEQGDSAMYLCASSFWAIRDFGSVGEQFFGPGTRLTVL.

In DNA form, the CDR3 reads TGTGCCACCACGCCACAGGGAGGGAGAGCCAAAAACATTCAGTACTTC. This encodes CATTPQGGRAKNIQYF. This chain uses TRBV19 with TRBJ2-4, with D perhaps TRBD2 (7 bases). Between the trimmed V and J ends, which lost 10 bases and 0 bases, there was a span of 19 bases. Germline assignment: CDR1 LNHDA and CDR2 SQIVND (reference sequence). The CDR3 spans 16 residues. Full variable domain (remainder filled in from reference TRBV19 and TRBJ2-4): DGGITQSPKYLFRKEGQNVTLSCEQNLNHDAMYWYRQDPGQGLRLIYYSQIVNDFQKGDIAEGYSVSREKKESFPLTVTSAQKNPTAFYLCATTPQGGRAKNIQYFGAGTRLSVL.

The genes are TRBV18 and TRBJ2-3; D possibly corresponds to TRBD1 (7 bases). The CDR3 sequence is 13 residues long. V lost 6 bases and J 14 bases, leaving 21 bases between the germline ends. Germline values: CDR1 KGHSH, CDR2 LQKENI. The DNA for the CDR3 is TGTGCCAGCTCCCCCAAGGAGGGGGCGGGCGGGTATTTT. This codes for CASSPKEGAGGYF. Full variable domain (rest looked up from reference TRBV18 and TRBJ2-3): NAGVMQNPRHLVRRRGQEARLRCSPMKGHSHVYWYRQLPEEGLKFMVYLQKENIIDESGMPKERFSAEFPKEGPSILRIQQVVRGDSAAYFCASSPKEGAGGYFGPGTRLTVL.

The rearrangement uses TRBV5-1 and TRBJ1-1; D gene ambiguous. Trimming stripped 6 bases from V and 1 base from J, with 7 bases between. Germline CDR1 SGHRS, CDR2 YFSETQ. The CDR3 runs to 12 residues. CDR3 loop: CASTAGNTEAFF. The DNA for the CDR3 is TGCGCCAGCACGGCAGGGAACACTGAAGCTTTCTTT.

V gene TRBV15 combines with J gene TRBJ2-5, with D perhaps matching TRBD2 (6 bases). Trimming removed 3 bases from V and 3 bases from J, with 17 bases in between. This CDR3 is built from 16 residues. Germline-derived CDR1 and CDR2 are LNHNV and YYDKDF (reference sequence). CDR3 protein: CATSRGRGREEETQYF. CDR3 coding DNA: TGTGCCACCAGCAGGGGAAGGGGCAGGGAGGAAGAGACCCAGTACTTC.

The rearrangement uses TRBV2 and TRBJ1-1, with unresolved D. V was clipped by 8 bases and J by 0 bases, with 10 bases between them. Germline V gene lookup returns CDR1 SNHLY and CDR2 FYNNEI. The CDR3 consists of 13 residues. DNA for the CDR3: TGTGCCAGCTTGAAGGAGCTGAACACTGAAGCTTTCTTT. This sequence encodes CASLKELNTEAFF.

This clone was seen a single time. The chain joins TRBV7-6 to TRBJ1-1; 8 positions match TRBD1. The V and J ends lost 4 bases and 1 base, in that order; junction bases with no gene match: 11. Germline values: CDR1 SGHVS, CDR2 FNYEAQ. This CDR3 region has 17 residues. CDR3 region: CASSSPWDRLKNTEAFF. DNA for the CDR3: TGTGCCAGCAGCTCTCCATGGGACAGGCTTAAGAACACTGAAGCTTTCTTT. Full variable domain (remainder filled in from reference TRBV7-6 and TRBJ1-1): GAGVSQSPRYKVTKRGQDVALRCDPISGHVSLYWYRQALGQGPEFLTYFNYEAQQDKSGLPNDRFSAERPEGSISTLTIQRTEQRDSAMYRCASSSPWDRLKNTEAFFGQGTRLTVV.

The rearrangement joins TRBV30 to TRBJ1-2; maybe TRBD1 (5 bases). This CDR3 has 13 amino acids. CDR1 is GTSNPN and CDR2 is SVGIG in the germline V gene (reference sequence). V was trimmed by 2 bases and J by 5 bases, leaving 12 bases between them. The CDR3 bases are TGTGCCTGGAGTCCCCAGGGAGGGTATGGCTACACCTTC. This gives the protein CAWSPQGGYGYTF.

CDR3 in amino acids: CASRRTPPDYEQYF. CDR3 in DNA: TGTGCCAGCAGACGGACACCCCCGGATTACGAGCAGTACTTC. The chain carries TRBV28 and TRBJ2-5; tentatively, D is TRBD1 (5 bases). The J call may be incorrect, as the DNA end agrees better with TRBJ2-7. CDR3 size: 14 residues. Germline V gene data show CDR1 as MDHEN and CDR2 as SYDVKM.

J is TRBJ2-7 and V is TRBV9, with 9 positions matching TRBD2. CDR1 and CDR2 from the germline V gene are SGDLS and YYNGEE. The CDR3 is 15 residues long. The V segment lost 6 bases and the J segment 4 bases; nucleotides outside the gene matches: 11. CDR3 residues: CASTSRREGRYEQYF. CDR3 nucleotides: TGTGCCAGCACCTCCAGGCGGGAGGGCCGATACGAGCAGTACTTC.

This clone came up a few times. CDR3 residues: CASSPRQGAGNEQFF. The CDR3 DNA sequence: TGCGCCAGCAGCCCCCGACAGGGGGCTGGAAATGAGCAGTTCTTC. The genes are TRBV5-1 and TRBJ2-1, with 10 positions matching TRBD1. The CDR3 loop spans 15 amino acids. V was clipped by 4 bases and J by 7 bases; unmatched bases: 8. CDR1 is SGHRS and CDR2 is YFSETQ in the germline V gene.

This chain links TRBV6-5 with TRBJ2-1; perhaps TRBD2 as D (6 bases). Trimming cost V 10 bases and J 5 bases, with 18 bases left between them. Germline V gives CDR1 MNHEY, CDR2 SVGAGI. The CDR3 consists of 14 residues. CDR3 region: CAISSSADNNEQFF. As DNA, the CDR3 is TGTGCCATCTCCTCTAGCGCTGACAACAATGAGCAGTTCTTC.

The chain combines TRBV2 with TRBJ2-3, with TRBD2 matching over 16 bases. This CDR3 contains 17 residues. The V gene's germline CDR1 is SNHLY and CDR2 FYNNEI. With 6 bases clipped from V and 2 bases from J, the junction kept 5 bases outside the gene matches. CDR3 sequence (DNA): TGTGCCAGCAGCCCCGGGACTAGCGGGAGGGCCACAGATACGCAGTATTTT. This encodes CASSPGTSGRATDTQYF.

The J gene is TRBJ1-1, the V gene TRBV4-2; D ambiguous. The V gene's germline CDR1 is LGHNA and CDR2 YNFKEQ. This CDR3 comprises 18 residues. Trimming shortened V by 0 bases and J by 0 bases, and 17 bases separated the two germline ends. The CDR3 loop reads CASSQEPTNRRVNTEAFF. The DNA of the CDR3 is TGTGCCAGCAGCCAAGAACCCACGAATAGGAGGGTGAACACTGAAGCTTTCTTT.

The chain uses TRBV25-1 and TRBJ2-3; 8 positions agree with TRBD2. The junction had 6 bases not matched to a gene; V was cut back by 6 bases and J by 1 base. The CDR3 has 15 residues. From germline, CDR1 is MGHDK and CDR2 SYGVNS. The CDR3 reads CASSLGAGGTDTQYF. CDR3 in DNA: TGTGCCAGCAGCCTGGGAGCGGGGGGCACAGATACGCAGTATTTT.

This clone was counted once. The V and J genes are TRBV9 and TRBJ1-1; TRBD1 matches 8 bases. CDR1 SGDLS and CDR2 YYNGEE come from the germline V gene. CDR3 size: 18 residues. With 0 bases clipped from V and 2 bases from J, the junction kept 12 bases outside the gene matches. The CDR3: CASSVAAQDRGPNTEAFF. The CDR3 DNA follows: TGTGCCAGCAGCGTAGCGGCGCAAGACAGGGGACCTAACACTGAAGCTTTCTTT.

This rearrangement joins TRBV11-2 to TRBJ1-2; D not resolved. The V end was cut by 5 bases, the J end by 2 bases, with 18 bases between. Germline values: CDR1 SGHAT, CDR2 FQNNGV. This CDR3 has 16 residues. Here the CDR3 reads CASSKIQTERNYGYTF. Written as DNA, the CDR3 is TGTGCCAGCAGCAAAATCCAAACTGAACGAAACTATGGCTACACCTTC.

The chain employs TRBV7-9 and TRBJ2-3; TRBD2 agrees at 7 bases. Germline CDR1 is SEHNR and CDR2 is FQNEAQ (reference sequence). Trimming at V came to 4 bases and at J to 6 bases, leaving 10 bases not matched to a gene. There are 15 residues in the CDR3. CDR3 region: CASSSALSGTDTQYF. The CDR3 bases are TGTGCCAGCAGCTCCGCCCTGAGCGGGACCGATACGCAGTATTTT.

The chain uses TRBV25-1 and TRBJ2-5; TRBD1 agrees at 11 bases. V gave up 1 base and J gave up 5 bases; unmatched junction bases: 6. The CDR3 has 16 residues. The germline V gene has CDR1 MGHDK and CDR2 SYGVNS. CDR3 residues: CASSESGQGEGETQYF. CDR3 sequence (DNA): TGTGCCAGCAGTGAATCGGGACAGGGGGAAGGGGAGACCCAGTACTTC.

The chain joins TRBV2 to TRBJ1-2; D is unclear. V was cut by 1 base and J by 5 bases, with 11 bases left in between. CDR1 and CDR2 (germline): SNHLY, FYNNEI. The CDR3 is 14 amino acids. The CDR3 nucleotides are TGTGCCAGCAGTGAAGACCACCCGAGGTATGGCTACACCTTC. Translating it yields CASSEDHPRYGYTF.

The V gene is TRBV28, the J gene TRBJ1-4; tentative D call: TRBD1 (5 bases). CDR3 length: 17 amino acids. V lost 8 bases and J 1 base, leaving 20 bases between the germline ends. Looked up from germline, CDR1 is MDHEN and CDR2 is SYDVKM. The CDR3: CASLLGRGGGTNEKLFF. The CDR3 DNA reads as TGTGCCAGCCTCCTGGGGAGGGGTGGGGGAACTAATGAAAAACTGTTTTTT.

This chain uses TRBV2 with TRBJ1-2, with D perhaps matching TRBD1 (5 bases). There are 15 residues in the CDR3. V gave up 4 bases and J gave up 8 bases, with 20 bases separating them. Germline loops: CDR1 SNHLY, CDR2 FYNNEI. CDR3 amino acids: CASSGGSRVIEGYTF. In DNA form, the CDR3 reads TGTGCCAGCAGTGGCGGAAGCAGGGTAATAGAGGGCTACACCTTC.

V gene TRBV28 combines with J gene TRBJ1-2; 11 bases are a match to TRBD1. The V gene's germline CDR1 is MDHEN and CDR2 SYDVKM. This CDR3 region has 15 residues. Trimming at V came to 5 bases and at J to 7 bases, leaving 9 bases not matched to a gene. The CDR3 sequence: CASSLQDRGRPGYTF. The CDR3 DNA reads TGTGCCAGCAGTCTTCAGGACAGGGGGCGTCCTGGCTACACCTTC.

The chain carries TRBV6-6 and TRBJ2-7; 9 bases are shared with TRBD2. The J segment lost 4 bases and the V segment lost 0 bases, leaving 4 bases of the junction unmatched. This CDR3 comprises 15 residues. The germline V gene encodes CDR1 MNHNY and CDR2 SVGAGI (reference sequence). CDR3 coding DNA: TGTGCCAGCAGTTACTCGAGGGCGGGAGGGTACGAGCAGTACTTC. Its protein is CASSYSRAGGYEQYF.

The chain uses TRBV9 and TRBJ1-1, with D perhaps matching TRBD1 (6 bases). Germline V gene lookup returns CDR1 SGDLS and CDR2 YYNGEE. Trimming removed 0 bases at V and 6 bases at J, with 15 bases between. The CDR3 is 15 amino acids. CDR3: CASSVALGDTPEAFF. The CDR3 nucleotides read TGTGCCAGCAGCGTAGCGCTAGGGGACACCCCTGAAGCTTTCTTT.

The rearrangement joins TRBV30 to TRBJ1-1; 9 nucleotides line up with TRBD1. The CDR3 totals 13 residues. The J segment lost 3 bases and the V segment lost 4 bases, leaving 3 bases of the junction unmatched. Germline CDR1 GTSNPN, CDR2 SVGIG (reference sequence). CDR3 loop: CAWTRDRDTEAFF. DNA for the CDR3: TGTGCCTGGACCCGGGACAGGGACACTGAAGCTTTCTTT.

The CDR3 here is CASSSSSGTASFF. The CDR3 region has the DNA TGTGCCAGCAGCTCATCCTCCGGGACAGCCTCGTTCTTC. The genes are TRBV5-4 and TRBJ2-1; 7 bases fit TRBD1. This CDR3 has 13 residues. J lost 15 bases, V lost 3 bases, and 12 bases had no gene match. In germline, CDR1 is SGHNT, CDR2 YYREEE (reference sequence).